There are many counts of the clone carrying this T cell receptor (beta chain). Its antigen is undetermined. Germline-derived CDR1 and CDR2 are LGHNA and YNFKEQ. V was trimmed by 1 base and J by 13 bases, leaving 10 bases between them. The CDR3 is made up of 11 amino acids. The sample originates from a study of read filtering for tumor transcriptome and immune sequencing. Study information: Among patients, 17 to 20 were male and around 13 female, aged roughly 45 to 90 (mean approximately 60). 8 patients were R-ISS I, around 15 were R-ISS II, about seven were R-ISS III. IR-seq gave about 4 to 10.27 million TCR reads per sample; RNA-seq gave about 75 to 1,400. Notes on the study in general: Sorted CD138-negative bone marrow cells were not purified T cells.

From about 0.4 ug of RNA, a library with molecular barcoded alpha/delta and beta/gamma adaptors was made. TCRdb analysed the reads with MiXCR anew, one entry per CDR3 protein. Here the sample spans about 50,000 distinct CDR3 sequences, around 21% being singletons. The TCR sequence derives from a donor over 35 with multiple myeloma. This rearrangement joins TRBV4-2 to TRBJ1-2; no clear D. Sequencing input: a population of CD138-negative cells sorted from bone marrow. CDR3 sequence (DNA): TGTGCCAGCAGCCAAGGGGTCGCCAGCACCTTC. Translated: CASSQGVASTF.